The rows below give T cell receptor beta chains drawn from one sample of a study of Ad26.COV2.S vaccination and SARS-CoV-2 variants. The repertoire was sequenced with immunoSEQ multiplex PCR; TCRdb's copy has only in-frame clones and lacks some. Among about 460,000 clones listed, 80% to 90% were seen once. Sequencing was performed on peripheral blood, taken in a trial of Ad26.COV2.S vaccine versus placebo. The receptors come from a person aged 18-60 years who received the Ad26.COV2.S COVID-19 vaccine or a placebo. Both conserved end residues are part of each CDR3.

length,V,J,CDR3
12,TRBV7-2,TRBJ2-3,CASSLGTDTQYF
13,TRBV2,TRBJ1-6,CASRDLTLAPLHF
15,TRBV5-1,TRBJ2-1,CASSLVSSGYNEQFF
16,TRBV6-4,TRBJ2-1,CASSARQYSSYNEQFF
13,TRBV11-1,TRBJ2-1,CASSLTQPAEQFF
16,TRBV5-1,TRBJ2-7,CASSLAAGTGFHEQYF
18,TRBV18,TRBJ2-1,CASSHTDYPGVKYNEQFF
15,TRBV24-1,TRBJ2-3,CATSRGTGSTDTQYF
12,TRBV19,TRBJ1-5,CASTRRNQPQHF
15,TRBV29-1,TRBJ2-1,CSVRGLAGGLNEQFF
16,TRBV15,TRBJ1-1,CATSRGQGRRNTEAFF
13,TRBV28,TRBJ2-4,CASSLNTGGAQYF
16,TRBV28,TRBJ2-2,CASTQLAGAYTGELFF
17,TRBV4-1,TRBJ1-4,CASSQDRPRGANEKLFF
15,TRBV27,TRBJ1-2,CASRPTTGGNYGYTF
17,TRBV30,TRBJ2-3,CAWSVARTSGSTDTQYF
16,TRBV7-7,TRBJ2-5,CAISGLTGQSQETQYF
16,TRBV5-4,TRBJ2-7,CASSLAPGTQAYEQYF
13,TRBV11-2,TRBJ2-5,CASGTGESETQYF
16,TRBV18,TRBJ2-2,CASSQTPQGNTGELFF
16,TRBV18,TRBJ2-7,CASSVRTGGSSYEQYF
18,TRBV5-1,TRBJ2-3,CASSPRRTSGGATDTQYF
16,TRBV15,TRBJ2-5,CATSRDQGTSRETQYF
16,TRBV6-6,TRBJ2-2,CASSYRGGRPTGELFF
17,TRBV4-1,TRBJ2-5,CASSQAPLAGGDSAQYF
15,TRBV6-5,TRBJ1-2,CASMRGVRANYGYTF
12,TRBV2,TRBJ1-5,CASSKTGKPQHF
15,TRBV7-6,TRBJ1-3,CASSLEAEVRNTIYF
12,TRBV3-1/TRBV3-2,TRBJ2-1,CASSTSTGEQFF
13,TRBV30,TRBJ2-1,CAWSVIVGGEQFF
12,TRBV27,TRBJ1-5,CASSPGWDPQHF
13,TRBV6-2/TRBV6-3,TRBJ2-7,CASSYGQSYEQYF
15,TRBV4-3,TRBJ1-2,CASSQEGSHRVGYTF
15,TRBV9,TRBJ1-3,CASSGGQGVGNTIYF
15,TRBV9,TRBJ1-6,CASSVGGGSNSPLHF
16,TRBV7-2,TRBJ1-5,CASSLKPRTGDQPQHF
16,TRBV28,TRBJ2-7,CASSFGFSGQGDEQYF
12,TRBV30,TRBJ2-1,CAWGQGAGEQFF
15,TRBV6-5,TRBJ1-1,CASSPDRGRNTEAFF
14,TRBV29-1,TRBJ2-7,CSVVVRTVSYEQYF
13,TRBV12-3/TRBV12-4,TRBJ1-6,CASSFMAESPLHF
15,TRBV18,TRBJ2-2,CASSPGATNTGELFF